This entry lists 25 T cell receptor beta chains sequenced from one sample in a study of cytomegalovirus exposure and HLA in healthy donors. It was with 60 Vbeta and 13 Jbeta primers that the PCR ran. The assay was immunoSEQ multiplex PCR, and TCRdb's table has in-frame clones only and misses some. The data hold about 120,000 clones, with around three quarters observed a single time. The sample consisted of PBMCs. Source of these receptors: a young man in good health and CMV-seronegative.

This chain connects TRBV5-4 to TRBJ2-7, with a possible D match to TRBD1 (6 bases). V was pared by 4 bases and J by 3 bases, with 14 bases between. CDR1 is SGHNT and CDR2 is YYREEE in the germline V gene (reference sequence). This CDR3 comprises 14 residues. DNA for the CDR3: TGTGCCAGCAGCACCTTGGACAGAAACTACGAGCAGTACTTC. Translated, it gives CASSTLDRNYEQYF.

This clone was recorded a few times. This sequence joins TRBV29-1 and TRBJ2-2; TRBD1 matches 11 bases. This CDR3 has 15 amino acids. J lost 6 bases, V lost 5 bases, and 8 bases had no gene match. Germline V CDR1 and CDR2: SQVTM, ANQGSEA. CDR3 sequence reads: CSVIRDRGGPGELFF. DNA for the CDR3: TGCAGCGTTATCCGGGACAGGGGGGGTCCCGGGGAGCTGTTTTTT.

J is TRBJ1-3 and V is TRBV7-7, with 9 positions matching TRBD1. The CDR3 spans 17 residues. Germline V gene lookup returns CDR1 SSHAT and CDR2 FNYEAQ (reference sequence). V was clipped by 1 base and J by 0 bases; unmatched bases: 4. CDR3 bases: TGTGCCAGCAGCTTAGGGGGGACAGGGCGCTCTGGAAACACCATATATTTT. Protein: CASSLGGTGRSGNTIYF.

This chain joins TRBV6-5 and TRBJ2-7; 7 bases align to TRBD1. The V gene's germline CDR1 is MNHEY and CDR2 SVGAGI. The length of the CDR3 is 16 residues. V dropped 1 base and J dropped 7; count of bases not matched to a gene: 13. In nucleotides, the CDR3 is TGTGCCAGCAGTTACTTAGACAGGGACCCCCCGTTGGAGCAGTACTTC. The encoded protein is CASSYLDRDPPLEQYF.

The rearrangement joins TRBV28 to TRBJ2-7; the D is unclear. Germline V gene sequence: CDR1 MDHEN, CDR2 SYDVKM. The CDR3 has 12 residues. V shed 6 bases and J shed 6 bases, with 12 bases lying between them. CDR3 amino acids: CASRPPGPEQYF. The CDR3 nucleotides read TGTGCCAGCAGACCGCCCGGTCCCGAGCAGTACTTC.

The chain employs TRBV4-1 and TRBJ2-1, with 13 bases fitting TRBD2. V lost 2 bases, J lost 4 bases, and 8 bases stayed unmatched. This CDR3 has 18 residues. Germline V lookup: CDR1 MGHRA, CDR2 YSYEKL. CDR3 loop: CASSQYRGGLAGYNEQFF. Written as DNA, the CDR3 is TGCGCCAGCAGCCAATATAGGGGGGGACTAGCGGGGTACAATGAGCAGTTCTTC.

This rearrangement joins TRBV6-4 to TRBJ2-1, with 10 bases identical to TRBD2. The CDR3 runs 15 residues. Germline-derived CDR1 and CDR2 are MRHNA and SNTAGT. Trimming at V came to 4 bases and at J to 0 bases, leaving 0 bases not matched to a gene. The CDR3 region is CASSGTSGSYNEQFF. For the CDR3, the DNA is TGTGCCAGCAGTGGGACTAGCGGCTCCTACAATGAGCAGTTCTTC.

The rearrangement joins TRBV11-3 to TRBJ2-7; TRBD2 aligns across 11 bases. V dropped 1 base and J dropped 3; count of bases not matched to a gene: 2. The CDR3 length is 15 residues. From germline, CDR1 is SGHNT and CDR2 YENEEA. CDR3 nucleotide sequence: TGTGCCAGCAGCTTAGTACTAGCGGGAGTCTACGAGCAGTACTTC. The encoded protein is CASSLVLAGVYEQYF.

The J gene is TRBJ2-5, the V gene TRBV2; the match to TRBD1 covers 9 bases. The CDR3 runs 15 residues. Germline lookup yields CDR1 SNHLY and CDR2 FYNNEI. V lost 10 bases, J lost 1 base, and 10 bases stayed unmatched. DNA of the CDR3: TGTGCCACCCTCGGATCGGACAGGGGCCAAGAGACCCAGTACTTC. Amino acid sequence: CATLGSDRGQETQYF.

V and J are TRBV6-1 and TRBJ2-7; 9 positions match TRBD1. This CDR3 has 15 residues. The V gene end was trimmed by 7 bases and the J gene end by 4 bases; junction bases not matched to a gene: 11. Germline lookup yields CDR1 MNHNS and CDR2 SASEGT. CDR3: CASILQGANSYEQYF. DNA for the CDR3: TGTGCCAGCATTCTACAGGGGGCGAACTCGTACGAGCAGTACTTC.

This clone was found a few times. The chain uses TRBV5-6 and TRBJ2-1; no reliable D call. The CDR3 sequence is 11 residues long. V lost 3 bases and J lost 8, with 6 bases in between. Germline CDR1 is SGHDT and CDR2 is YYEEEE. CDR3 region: CASSYLDEQFF. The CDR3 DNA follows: TGTGCCAGCAGCTACCTAGATGAGCAGTTCTTC.

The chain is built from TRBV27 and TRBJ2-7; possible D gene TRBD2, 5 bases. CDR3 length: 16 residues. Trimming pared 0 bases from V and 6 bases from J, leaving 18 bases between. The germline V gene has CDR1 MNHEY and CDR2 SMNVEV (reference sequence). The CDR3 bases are TGTGCCAGCAGTTTATCTCTAGCCATGTACCCCTCCGAGCAGTACTTC. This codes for CASSLSLAMYPSEQYF.

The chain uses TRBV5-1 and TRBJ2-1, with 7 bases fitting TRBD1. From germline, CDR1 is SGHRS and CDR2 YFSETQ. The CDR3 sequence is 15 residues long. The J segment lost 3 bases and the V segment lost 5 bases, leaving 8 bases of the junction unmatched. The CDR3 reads CASRTTGAYYNEQFF. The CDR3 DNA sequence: TGCGCCAGCAGGACTACAGGGGCCTACTACAATGAGCAGTTCTTC.

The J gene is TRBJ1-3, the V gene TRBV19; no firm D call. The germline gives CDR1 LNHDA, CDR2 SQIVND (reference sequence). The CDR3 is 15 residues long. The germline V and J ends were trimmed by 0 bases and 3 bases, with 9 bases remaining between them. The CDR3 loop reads CASSIDLPGGNTIYF. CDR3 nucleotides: TGTGCCAGTAGTATAGATCTACCAGGTGGAAACACCATATATTTT.

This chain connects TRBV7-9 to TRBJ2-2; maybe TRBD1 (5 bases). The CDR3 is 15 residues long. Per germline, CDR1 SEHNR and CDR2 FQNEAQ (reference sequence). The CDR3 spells CASPRTGRNTGELFF. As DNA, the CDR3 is TGTGCGTCCCCCCGAACAGGAAGGAACACCGGGGAGCTGTTTTTT.

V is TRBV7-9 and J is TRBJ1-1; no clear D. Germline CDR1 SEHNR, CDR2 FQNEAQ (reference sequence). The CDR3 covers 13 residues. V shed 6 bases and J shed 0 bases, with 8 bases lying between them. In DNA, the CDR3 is TGTGCCAGCAGTCTGCAGATGAACACTGAAGCTTTCTTT. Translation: CASSLQMNTEAFF.

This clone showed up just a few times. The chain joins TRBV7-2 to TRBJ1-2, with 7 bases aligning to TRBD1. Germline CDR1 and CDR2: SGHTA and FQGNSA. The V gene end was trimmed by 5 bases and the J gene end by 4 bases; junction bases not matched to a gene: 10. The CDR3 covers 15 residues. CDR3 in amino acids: CASSTRQGFFYGYTF. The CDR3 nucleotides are TGTGCCAGCAGCACCAGACAGGGATTCTTCTATGGCTACACCTTC.

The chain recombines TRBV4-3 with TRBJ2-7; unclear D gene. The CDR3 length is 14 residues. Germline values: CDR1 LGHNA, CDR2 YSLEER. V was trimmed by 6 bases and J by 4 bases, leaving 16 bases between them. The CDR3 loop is CASSVALGAYEQYF. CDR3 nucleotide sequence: TGCGCCAGCAGTGTGGCACTCGGAGCGTACGAGCAGTACTTC.

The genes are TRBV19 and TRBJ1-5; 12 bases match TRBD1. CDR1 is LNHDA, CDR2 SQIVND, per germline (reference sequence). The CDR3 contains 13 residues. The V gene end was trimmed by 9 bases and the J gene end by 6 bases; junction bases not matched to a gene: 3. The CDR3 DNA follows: TGTGCCAGCGGGACAGGGGGCCCTCAGCCCCAGCATTTT. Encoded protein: CASGTGGPQPQHF.

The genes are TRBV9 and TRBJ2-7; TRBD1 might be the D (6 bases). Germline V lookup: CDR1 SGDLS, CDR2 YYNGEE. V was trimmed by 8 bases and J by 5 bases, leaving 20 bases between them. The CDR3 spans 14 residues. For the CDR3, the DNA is TGTGCCAGACTCCGGGGACACTTAGGGGACGAGCAGTACTTC. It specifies CARLRGHLGDEQYF.

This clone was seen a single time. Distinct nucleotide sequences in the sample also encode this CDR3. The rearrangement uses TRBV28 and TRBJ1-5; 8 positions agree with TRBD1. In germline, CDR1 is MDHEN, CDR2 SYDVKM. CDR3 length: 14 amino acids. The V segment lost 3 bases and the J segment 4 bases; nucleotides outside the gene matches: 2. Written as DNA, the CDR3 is TGTGCCAGCAGTTTTGGACAGGGAAATCAGCCCCAGCATTTT. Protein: CASSFGQGNQPQHF.

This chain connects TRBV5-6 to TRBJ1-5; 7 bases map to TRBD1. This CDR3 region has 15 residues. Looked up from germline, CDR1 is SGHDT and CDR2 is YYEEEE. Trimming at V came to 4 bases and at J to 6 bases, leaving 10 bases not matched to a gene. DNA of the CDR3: TGTGCCAGCAGCGTTCTACAGGGGAGCGGTCAGCCCCAGCATTTT. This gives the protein CASSVLQGSGQPQHF.

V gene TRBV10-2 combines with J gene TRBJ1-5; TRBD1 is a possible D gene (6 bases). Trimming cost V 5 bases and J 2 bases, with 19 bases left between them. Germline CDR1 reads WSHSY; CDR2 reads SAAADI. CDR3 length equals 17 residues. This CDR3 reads CASSQFGFPGGNQPQHF. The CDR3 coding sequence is TGCGCCAGCAGTCAGTTTGGGTTCCCAGGGGGCAATCAGCCCCAGCATTTT.

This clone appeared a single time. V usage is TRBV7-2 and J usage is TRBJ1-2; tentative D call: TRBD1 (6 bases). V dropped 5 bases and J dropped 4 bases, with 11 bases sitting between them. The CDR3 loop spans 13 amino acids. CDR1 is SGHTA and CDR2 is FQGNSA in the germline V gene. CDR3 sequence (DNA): TGTGCCAGCAGCCCCAGGGGTTCCTATGGCTACACCTTC. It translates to CASSPRGSYGYTF.

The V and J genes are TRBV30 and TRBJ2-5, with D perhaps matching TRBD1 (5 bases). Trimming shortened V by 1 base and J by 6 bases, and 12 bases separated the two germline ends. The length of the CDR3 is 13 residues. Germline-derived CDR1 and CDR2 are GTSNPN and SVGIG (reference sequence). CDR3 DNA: TGTGCCTGGAGTGCTGGGGCGACGAAGACCCAGTACTTC. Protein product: CAWSAGATKTQYF. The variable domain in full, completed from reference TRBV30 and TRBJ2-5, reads SQTIHQWPATLVQPVGSPLSLECTVEGTSNPNLYWYRQAAGRGLQLLFYSVGIGQISSEVPQNLSASRPQDRQFILSSKKLLLSDSGFYLCAWSAGATKTQYFGPGTRLLVL.